The 2 T cell receptor beta chains presented below share a single source sample, sequenced in a study of OX40 agonist ivuxolimab in advanced cancers. This table comes from immunoSEQ multiplex PCR, and its TCRdb copy is limited to in-frame clones, with some not included. The data hold roughly 67,000 clones, with about 90% observed a single time. The sample consisted of CD4+ or CD8+ T cells sorted from blood, taken in a trial of the OX40 agonist ivuxolimab. The receptors here all came from an adult with an advanced solid tumor such as melanoma, head and neck, liver or kidney cancer.

The CDR3 is CASSVATGSWDEKLFF. The CDR3 DNA reads TGTGCCAGCAGCGTAGCCACAGGGAGTTGGGATGAAAAACTGTTTTTT. The chain couples TRBV9 to TRBJ1-4; TRBD1 might be the D (6 bases). The ends were cut back, 0 bases at V and 6 bases at J, with 15 bases in the middle. The CDR3 length is 16 residues. Looked up from germline, CDR1 is SGDLS and CDR2 is YYNGEE.

The chain uses TRBV6-1 and TRBJ1-2; tentative D call: TRBD1 (6 bases). V lost 5 bases and J lost 10, with 14 bases in between. Looked up from germline, CDR1 is MNHNS and CDR2 is SASEGT. This CDR3 has 12 residues. Written as DNA, the CDR3 is TGTGCCAGCAGTCGGGACATCAGCGACTACACCTTC. This sequence encodes CASSRDISDYTF.